This T cell receptor (beta chain) was recorded in a study of shared clonotypes between healthy human individuals. Naive CD8 cells, CD45RO-negative and positively selected for CCR7, excluded terminally differentiated effector memory CD45RA+ cells. J gave up 0 bases and V 0 bases, and 6 bases lay outside the gene matches. The germline V gene has CDR1 SGHRS and CDR2 YFSETQ. This CDR3 is built from 17 residues. The repertoire was sequenced with immunoSEQ multiplex PCR; TCRdb's copy has only in-frame clones and lacks some. The sample yields some 2,100,000 clones, about 93% seen once. Study findings and constraints: Rarefaction exposed incomplete sorted-subset sequencing despite large depth. On the whole, naive subsets had larger estimated richness than memory subsets had.

Of note for this clone: The antigen remains unidentified.

Sequenced sample: naive CD8+ T cells from PBMCs. The V call is TRBV5-1, the J call TRBJ2-7; TRBD2 matches 10 bases. The clonotype comes from a man younger than 30 in good health. Some clones in this sample may be carry-over from other donors' samples. CDR3 in amino acids: CASSLGPSGSLSYEQYF. For the CDR3, the DNA is TGCGCCAGCAGCTTGGGCCCTAGCGGGAGCCTCTCCTACGAGCAGTACTTC.